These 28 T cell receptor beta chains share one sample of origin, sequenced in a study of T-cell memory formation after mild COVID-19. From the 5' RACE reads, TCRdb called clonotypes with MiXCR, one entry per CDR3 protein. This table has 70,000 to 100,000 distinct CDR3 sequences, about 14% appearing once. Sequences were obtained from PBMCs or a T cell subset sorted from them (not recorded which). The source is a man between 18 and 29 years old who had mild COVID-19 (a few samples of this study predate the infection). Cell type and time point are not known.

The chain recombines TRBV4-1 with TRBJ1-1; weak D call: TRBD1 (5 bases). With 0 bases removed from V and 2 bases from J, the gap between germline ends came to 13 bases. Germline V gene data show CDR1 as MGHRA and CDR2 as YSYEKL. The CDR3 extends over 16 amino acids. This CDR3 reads CASSQEGLGGNTEAFF. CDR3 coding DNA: TGCGCCAGCAGCCAAGAAGGCCTGGGGGGAAACACTGAAGCTTTCTTT.

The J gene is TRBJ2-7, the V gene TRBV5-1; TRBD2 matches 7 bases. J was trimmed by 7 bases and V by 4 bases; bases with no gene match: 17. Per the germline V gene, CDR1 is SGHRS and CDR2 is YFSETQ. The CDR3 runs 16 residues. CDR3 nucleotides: TGCGCCAGCAGCCTTGGGAGAGGGAGGGGAGGTGAAGAGCAGTACGTC. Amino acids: CASSLGRGRGGEEQYV.

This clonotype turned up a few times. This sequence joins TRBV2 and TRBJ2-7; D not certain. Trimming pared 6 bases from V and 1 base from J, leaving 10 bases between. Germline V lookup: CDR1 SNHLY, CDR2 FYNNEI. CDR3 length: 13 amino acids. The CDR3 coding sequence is TGTGCCAGCAGGGATGGGCCTTCCTACGAGCAGTACTTC. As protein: CASRDGPSYEQYF.

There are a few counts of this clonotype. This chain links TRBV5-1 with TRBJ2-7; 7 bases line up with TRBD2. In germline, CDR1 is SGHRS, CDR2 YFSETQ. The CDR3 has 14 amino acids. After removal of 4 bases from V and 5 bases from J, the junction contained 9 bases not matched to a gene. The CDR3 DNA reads TGCGCCAGCAGCCCGGGAGTGGGGGGGAACGAGCAGTACGTC. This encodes CASSPGVGGNEQYV.

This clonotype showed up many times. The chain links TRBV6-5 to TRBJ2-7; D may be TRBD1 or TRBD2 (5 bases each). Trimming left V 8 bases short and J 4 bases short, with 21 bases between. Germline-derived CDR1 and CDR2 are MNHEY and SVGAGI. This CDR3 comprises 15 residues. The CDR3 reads CASHPSDVGVYEQYF. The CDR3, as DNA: TGTGCCAGCCACCCTTCCGACGTGGGGGTTTACGAGCAGTACTTC.

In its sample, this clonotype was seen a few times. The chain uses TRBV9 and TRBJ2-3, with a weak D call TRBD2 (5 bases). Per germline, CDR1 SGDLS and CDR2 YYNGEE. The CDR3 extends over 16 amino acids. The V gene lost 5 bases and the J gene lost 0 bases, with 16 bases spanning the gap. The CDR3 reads CASSAKLGESTDTQYF. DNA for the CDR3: TGTGCCAGCAGTGCCAAACTGGGAGAAAGCACAGATACGCAGTATTTT.

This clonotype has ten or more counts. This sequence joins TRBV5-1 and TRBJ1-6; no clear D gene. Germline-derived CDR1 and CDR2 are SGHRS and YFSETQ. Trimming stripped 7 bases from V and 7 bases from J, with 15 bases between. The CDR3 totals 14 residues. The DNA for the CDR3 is TGCGCCAGCCGCCATAGCGGGGAAAATTCACCCCTCCACTTT. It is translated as CASRHSGENSPLHF.

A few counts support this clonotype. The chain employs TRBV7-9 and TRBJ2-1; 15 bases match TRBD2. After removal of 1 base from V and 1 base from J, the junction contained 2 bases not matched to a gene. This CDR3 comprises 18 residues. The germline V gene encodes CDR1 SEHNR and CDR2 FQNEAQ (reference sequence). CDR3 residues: CASSLEGLAGGSYNEQFF. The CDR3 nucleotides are TGTGCCAGCAGCTTAGAGGGACTAGCGGGGGGTTCCTACAATGAGCAGTTCTTC.

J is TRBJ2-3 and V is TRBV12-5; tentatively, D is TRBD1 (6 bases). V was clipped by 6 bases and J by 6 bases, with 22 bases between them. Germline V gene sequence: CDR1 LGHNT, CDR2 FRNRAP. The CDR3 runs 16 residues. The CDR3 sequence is CASGTLDRYGSDTQYF. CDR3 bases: TGTGCTAGTGGCACCCTTGACAGGTATGGGTCGGATACGCAGTATTTT. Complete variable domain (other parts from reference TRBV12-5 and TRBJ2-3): DARVTQTPRHKVTEMGQEVTMRCQPILGHNTVFWYRQTMMQGLELLAYFRNRAPLDDSGMPKDRFSAEMPDATLATLKIQPSEPRDSAVYFCASGTLDRYGSDTQYFGPGTRLTVL.

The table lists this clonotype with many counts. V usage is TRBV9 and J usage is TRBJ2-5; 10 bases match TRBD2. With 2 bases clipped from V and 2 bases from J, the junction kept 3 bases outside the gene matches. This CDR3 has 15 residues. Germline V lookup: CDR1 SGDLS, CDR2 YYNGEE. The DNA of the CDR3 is TGTGCCAGCAGCGTTCTAGCGGGGGAGCAAGAGACCCAGTACTTC. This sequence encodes CASSVLAGEQETQYF.

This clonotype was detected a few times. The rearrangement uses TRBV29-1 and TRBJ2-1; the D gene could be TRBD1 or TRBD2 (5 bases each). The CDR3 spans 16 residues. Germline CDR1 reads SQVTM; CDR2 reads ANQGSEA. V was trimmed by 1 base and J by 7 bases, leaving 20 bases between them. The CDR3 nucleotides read TGCAGCGTTGAAGGGGTGGGGACCCTCCTTGGGAATGAGCAGTTCTTC. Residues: CSVEGVGTLLGNEQFF.

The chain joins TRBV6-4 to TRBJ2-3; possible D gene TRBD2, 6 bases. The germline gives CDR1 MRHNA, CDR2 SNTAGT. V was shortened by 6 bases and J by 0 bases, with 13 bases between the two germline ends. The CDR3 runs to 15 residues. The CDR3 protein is CASSVSGISTDTQYF. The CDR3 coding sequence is TGTGCCAGCAGCGTTAGCGGCATCAGCACAGATACGCAGTATTTT.

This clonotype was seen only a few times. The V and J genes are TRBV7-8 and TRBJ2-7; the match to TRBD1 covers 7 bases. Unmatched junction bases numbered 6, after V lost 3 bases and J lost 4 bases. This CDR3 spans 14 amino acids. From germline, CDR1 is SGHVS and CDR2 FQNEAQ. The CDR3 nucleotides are TGTGCCAGCAGCTTTAGAGGGACAGTTTACGAGCAGTACTTC. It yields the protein CASSFRGTVYEQYF.

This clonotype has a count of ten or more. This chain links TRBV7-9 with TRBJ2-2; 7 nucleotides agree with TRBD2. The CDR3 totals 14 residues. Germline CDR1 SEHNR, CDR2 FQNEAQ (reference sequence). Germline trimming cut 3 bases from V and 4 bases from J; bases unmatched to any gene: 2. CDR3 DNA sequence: TGTGCCAGCAGCTTGGGAGGGACCACCGGGGAGCTGTTTTTT. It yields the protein CASSLGGTTGELFF.

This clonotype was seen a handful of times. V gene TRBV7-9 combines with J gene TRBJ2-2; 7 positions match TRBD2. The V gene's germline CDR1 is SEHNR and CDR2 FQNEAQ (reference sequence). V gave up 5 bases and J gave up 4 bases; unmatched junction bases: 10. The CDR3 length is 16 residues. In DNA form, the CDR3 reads TGTGCCAGCAGCCGAGCGGGGACTCTTAGCACCGGGGAGCTGTTTTTT. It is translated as CASSRAGTLSTGELFF.

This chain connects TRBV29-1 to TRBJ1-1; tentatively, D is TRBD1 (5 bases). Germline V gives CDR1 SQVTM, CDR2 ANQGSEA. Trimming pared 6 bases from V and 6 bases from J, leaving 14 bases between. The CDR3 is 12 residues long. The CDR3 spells CSVRSLGAEAFF. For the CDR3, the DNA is TGCAGCGTGAGGTCGTTAGGGGCTGAAGCTTTCTTT.

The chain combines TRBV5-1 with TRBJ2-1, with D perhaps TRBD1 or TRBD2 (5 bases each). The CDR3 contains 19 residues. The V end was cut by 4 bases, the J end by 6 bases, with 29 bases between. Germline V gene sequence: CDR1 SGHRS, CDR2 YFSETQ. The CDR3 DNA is TGCGCCAGCAGCCAAAGGGGCATCAGCCTGGCGGGTGGTGGCAATGAGCAGTTCTTC. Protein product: CASSQRGISLAGGGNEQFF.

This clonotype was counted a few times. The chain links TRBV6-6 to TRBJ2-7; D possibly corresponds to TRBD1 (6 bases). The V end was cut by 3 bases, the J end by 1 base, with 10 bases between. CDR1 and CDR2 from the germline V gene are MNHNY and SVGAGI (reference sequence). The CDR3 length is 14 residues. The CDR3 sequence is CASSYWDTSYEQYF. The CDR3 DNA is TGTGCCAGCAGTTATTGGGACACGTCCTACGAGCAGTACTTC.

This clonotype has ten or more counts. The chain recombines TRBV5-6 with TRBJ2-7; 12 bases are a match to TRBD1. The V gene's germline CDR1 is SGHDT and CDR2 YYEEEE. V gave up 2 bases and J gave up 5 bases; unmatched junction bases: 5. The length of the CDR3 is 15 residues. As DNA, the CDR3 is TGTGCCAGCAGCTTCGGGACAGGGGGCATCGACGAGCAGTACGTC. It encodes CASSFGTGGIDEQYV.

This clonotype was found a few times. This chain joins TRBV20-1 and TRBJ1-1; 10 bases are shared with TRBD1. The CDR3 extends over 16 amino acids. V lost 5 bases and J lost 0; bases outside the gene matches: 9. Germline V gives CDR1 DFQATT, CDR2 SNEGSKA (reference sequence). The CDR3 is CSAWDRGHLMNTEAFF. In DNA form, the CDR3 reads TGCAGTGCTTGGGACAGGGGCCATTTGATGAACACTGAAGCTTTCTTT.

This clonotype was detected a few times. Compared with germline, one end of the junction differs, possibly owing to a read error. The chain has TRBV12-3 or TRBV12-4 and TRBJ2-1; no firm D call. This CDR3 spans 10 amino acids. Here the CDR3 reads CASSAGPEVF. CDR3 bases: TGTGCCAGCAGCGCCGGCCCCGAGGTCTTC.

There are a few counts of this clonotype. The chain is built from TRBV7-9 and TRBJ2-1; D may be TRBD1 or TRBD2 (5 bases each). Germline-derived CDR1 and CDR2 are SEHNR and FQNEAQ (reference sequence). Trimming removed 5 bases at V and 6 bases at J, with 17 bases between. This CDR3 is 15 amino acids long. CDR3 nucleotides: TGTGCCAGCAGCCTCCCGGGGCCCTTTATCAATGAGCAGTTCTTC. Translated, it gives CASSLPGPFINEQFF.

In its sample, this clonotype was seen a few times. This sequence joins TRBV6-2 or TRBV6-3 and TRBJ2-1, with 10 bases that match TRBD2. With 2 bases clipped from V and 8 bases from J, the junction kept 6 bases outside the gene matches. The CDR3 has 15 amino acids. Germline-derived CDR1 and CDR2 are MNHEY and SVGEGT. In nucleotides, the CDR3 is TGTGCCAGCAGTTACCCCCTAGCGGGGGAGTATGAGCAGTTCTTC. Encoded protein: CASSYPLAGEYEQFF.

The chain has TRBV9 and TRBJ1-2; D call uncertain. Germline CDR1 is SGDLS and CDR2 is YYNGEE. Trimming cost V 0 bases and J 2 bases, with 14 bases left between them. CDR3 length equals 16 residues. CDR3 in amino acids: CASSVDGWETNYGYTF. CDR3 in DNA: TGTGCCAGCAGCGTAGATGGGTGGGAGACCAACTATGGCTACACCTTC.

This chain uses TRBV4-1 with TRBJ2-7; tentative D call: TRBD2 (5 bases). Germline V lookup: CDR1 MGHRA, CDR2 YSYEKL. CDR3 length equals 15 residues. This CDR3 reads CASSPEPADAYGQYV. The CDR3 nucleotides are TGCGCCAGCAGCCCGGAACCAGCGGATGCCTACGGGCAGTACGTC.

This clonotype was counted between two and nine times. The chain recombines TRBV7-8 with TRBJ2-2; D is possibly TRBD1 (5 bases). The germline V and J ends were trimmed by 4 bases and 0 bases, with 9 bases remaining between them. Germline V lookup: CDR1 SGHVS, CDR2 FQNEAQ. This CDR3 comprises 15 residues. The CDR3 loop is CASSSRASNTGELFF. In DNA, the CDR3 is TGTGCCAGCAGCTCCAGGGCGTCGAACACCGGGGAGCTGTTTTTT.

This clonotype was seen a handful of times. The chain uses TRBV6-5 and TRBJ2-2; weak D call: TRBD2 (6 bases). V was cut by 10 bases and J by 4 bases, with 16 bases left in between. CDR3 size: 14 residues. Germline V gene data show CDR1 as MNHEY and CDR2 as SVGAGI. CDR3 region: CATSLGGPTGELFF. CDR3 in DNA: TGTGCCACCTCCTTGGGGGGACCCACCGGGGAGCTGTTTTTT.

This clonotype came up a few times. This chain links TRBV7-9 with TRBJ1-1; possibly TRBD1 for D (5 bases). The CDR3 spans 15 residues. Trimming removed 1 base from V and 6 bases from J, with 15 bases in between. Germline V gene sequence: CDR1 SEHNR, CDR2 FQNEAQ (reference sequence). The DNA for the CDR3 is TGTGCCAGCAGCTTAGGAGGCGTGAGGGGTTCTGAAGCTTTCTTT. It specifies CASSLGGVRGSEAFF.